This paragraph reports one T cell receptor (beta chain). The data were taken from a study of shared clonotypes between healthy human individuals. At the deep level, the assay was run. Sequenced by immunoSEQ multiplex PCR; TCRdb stores in-frame clones only, minus some. The sample lists about 470,000 clones; roughly 77% were seen once. The sequence derives from a woman between 40 and 55 years old in good health. Some clones in this sample may be carry-over from other donors' samples. Sequenced input: PBMCs.

The CDR3 loop is CASTQGDYGYTF. Written as DNA, the CDR3 is TGTGCCAGCACCCAGGGGGACTATGGCTACACCTTC. This chain links TRBV28 with TRBJ1-2; TRBD1 matches at 7 bases. Per the germline V gene, CDR1 is MDHEN and CDR2 is SYDVKM. V trimming: 7 bases; J trimming: 3 bases; junction bases outside the gene matches: 2. This CDR3 contains 12 residues.